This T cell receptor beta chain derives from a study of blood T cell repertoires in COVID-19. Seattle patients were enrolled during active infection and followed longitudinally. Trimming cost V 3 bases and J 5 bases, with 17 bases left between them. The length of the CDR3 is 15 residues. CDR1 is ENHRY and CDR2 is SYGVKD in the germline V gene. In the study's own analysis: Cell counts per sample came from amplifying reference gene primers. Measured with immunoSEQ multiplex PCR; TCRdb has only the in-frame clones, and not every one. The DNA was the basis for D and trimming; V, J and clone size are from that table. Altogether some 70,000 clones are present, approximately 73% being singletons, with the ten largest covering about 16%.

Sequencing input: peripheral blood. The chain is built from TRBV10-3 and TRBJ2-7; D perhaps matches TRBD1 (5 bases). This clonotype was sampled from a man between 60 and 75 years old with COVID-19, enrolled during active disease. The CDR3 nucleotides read TGTGCCATCAGTGAAGTTCGTGCAGGGCAGGACGAGCAGTACTTC. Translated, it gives CAISEVRAGQDEQYF.